These 16 T cell receptor beta chains came from one sample sequenced in a study of cytomegalovirus exposure and HLA in healthy donors. Clones were read by immunoSEQ multiplex PCR, and TCRdb kept only the in-frame ones, dropping some. The sample has 80,000 to 95,000 clones; approximately 96% are singletons. The sequencing input was PBMCs. The origin of the receptors is a woman younger than 30 in good health and CMV-seronegative.

The gene calls are TRBV28 and TRBJ1-3; TRBD1 matches 7 bases. The CDR3 is 17 residues long. The germline CDR1 and CDR2 sequences are MDHEN and SYDVKM. The ends lost 5 bases at V and 1 base at J; junction bases unmatched: 11. CDR3 nucleotides: TGTGCCAGCAGTATACCGACAGGGACTGGGTCTGGAAACACCATATATTTT. Protein: CASSIPTGTGSGNTIYF.

V usage is TRBV27 and J usage is TRBJ2-1; 10 nucleotides line up with TRBD2. The length of the CDR3 is 18 residues. Germline V gives CDR1 MNHEY, CDR2 SMNVEV (reference sequence). J was trimmed by 7 bases and V by 5 bases; bases with no gene match: 17. CDR3 residues: CASSPRPPLAGVPNEQFF. The CDR3 bases are TGTGCCAGCAGTCCACGACCTCCCCTAGCGGGAGTTCCGAATGAGCAGTTCTTC.

The chain links TRBV4-1 to TRBJ2-1, with no clear D. The germline gives CDR1 MGHRA, CDR2 YSYEKL. V shed 5 bases and J shed 6 bases, with 8 bases lying between them. CDR3 length equals 12 residues. The CDR3 DNA reads as TGCGCCAGCAGCTTGGGCCTCAATGAGCAGTTCTTC. It encodes CASSLGLNEQFF.

The chain links TRBV6-5 to TRBJ1-2; possible D gene TRBD1, 5 bases. Germline CDR1 and CDR2: MNHEY and SVGAGI. The V and J ends lost 1 base and 8 bases respectively, with 11 bases between them. The CDR3 loop spans 13 amino acids. CDR3 sequence reads: CASSYFAGLGYTF. For the CDR3, the DNA is TGTGCCAGCAGTTACTTTGCAGGGCTAGGCTACACCTTC.

The J gene is TRBJ2-5, the V gene TRBV5-1, with 14 nucleotides matching TRBD2. The germline V gene encodes CDR1 SGHRS and CDR2 YFSETQ. The CDR3 is made up of 17 amino acids. The trim removed 4 bases at V and 5 bases at J, leaving 10 bases unmatched. CDR3 amino acids: CASSPRGLAGVYETQYF. CDR3 in DNA: TGCGCCAGCAGCCCGAGGGGACTAGCGGGAGTTTATGAGACCCAGTACTTC.

The chain employs TRBV18 and TRBJ2-7, with D unclear. This CDR3 has 13 residues. Trimming pared 2 bases from V and 2 bases from J, leaving 7 bases between. The germline CDR1 and CDR2 sequences are KGHSH and LQKENI. CDR3 nucleotides: TGTGCCAGCTCACCATCGCAGACCTACGAGCAGTACTTC. Protein sequence: CASSPSQTYEQYF.

The chain couples TRBV30 to TRBJ2-3; possible D gene TRBD2, 5 bases. This CDR3 is 14 amino acids long. From germline, CDR1 is GTSNPN and CDR2 SVGIG (reference sequence). V lost 2 bases, J lost 6 bases, and 15 bases lay in between. The CDR3 coding sequence is TGTGCCTGGAGTTACGGGAACGGAGCTGATACGCAGTATTTT. Amino acid sequence: CAWSYGNGADTQYF.

V and J are TRBV19 and TRBJ1-3; D is uncertain. The germline V gene encodes CDR1 LNHDA and CDR2 SQIVND (reference sequence). The CDR3 is 14 amino acids. The V end was cut by 6 bases, the J end by 2 bases, with 11 bases between. The CDR3 protein is CASRSGMPGNTIYF. The DNA for the CDR3 is TGTGCCAGTAGATCCGGGATGCCTGGAAACACCATATATTTT.

This chain links TRBV9 with TRBJ1-3; the D is unclear. Trimming stripped 1 base from V and 7 bases from J, with 12 bases between. Germline V gene lookup returns CDR1 SGDLS and CDR2 YYNGEE. The CDR3 runs to 14 residues. The CDR3, as DNA: TGTGCCAGCAGCGTAAGCCGTGACGGGAACACCATATATTTT. Protein: CASSVSRDGNTIYF.

The table lists this clone with a count of one. This rearrangement joins TRBV9 to TRBJ2-1, with D maybe TRBD2 (5 bases). This CDR3 spans 16 amino acids. CDR1 is SGDLS and CDR2 is YYNGEE in the germline V gene. Trimming cost V 0 bases and J 6 bases, with 16 bases left between them. The CDR3, as DNA: TGTGCCAGCAGCGTAGAGACGGGAACGAAGAGCAATGAGCAGTTCTTC. Encoded protein: CASSVETGTKSNEQFF.

This chain joins TRBV7-9 and TRBJ1-1; 9 bases agree with TRBD1. V shed 5 bases and J 6 bases; nucleotides not matched to a gene: 7. Germline V gene data show CDR1 as SEHNR and CDR2 as FQNEAQ (reference sequence). This CDR3 is 14 amino acids long. The CDR3: CASSPGTGYAEAFF. For the CDR3, the DNA is TGTGCCAGCAGCCCGGGGACAGGGTATGCTGAAGCTTTCTTT.

The chain couples TRBV6-4 to TRBJ2-1, with 9 positions matching TRBD1. CDR3 size: 13 residues. V lost 6 bases, J lost 8 bases, and 5 bases stayed unmatched. Germline V gene lookup returns CDR1 MRHNA and CDR2 SNTAGT. The CDR3 spells CASSETGGHEQFF. The DNA of the CDR3 is TGTGCCAGCAGCGAAACAGGGGGCCATGAGCAGTTCTTC.

The chain carries TRBV27 and TRBJ1-5; 8 bases match TRBD1. Germline V gives CDR1 MNHEY, CDR2 SMNVEV (reference sequence). This CDR3 comprises 14 residues. After removal of 5 bases from V and 4 bases from J, the junction contained 4 bases not matched to a gene. The CDR3, as DNA: TGTGCCAGCAGTCCCCGGACAGGGAATCAGCCCCAGCATTTT. Protein sequence: CASSPRTGNQPQHF.

This clone has a single count. The chain recombines TRBV15 with TRBJ1-1, with D possibly being TRBD1 (5 bases). Looked up from germline, CDR1 is LNHNV and CDR2 is YYDKDF (reference sequence). V was trimmed by 0 bases and J by 3 bases, leaving 8 bases between them. The CDR3 runs to 14 residues. CDR3 region: CATSRDKGDTEAFF. The CDR3 nucleotides read TGTGCCACCAGCAGAGATAAAGGGGACACTGAAGCTTTCTTT.

The chain recombines TRBV10-3 with TRBJ1-1; D unclear. Germline V CDR1 and CDR2: ENHRY, SYGVKD. The CDR3 has 12 amino acids. Trimming left V 3 bases short and J 8 bases short, with 10 bases between. The CDR3 DNA reads as TGTGCCATCAGTGAACGACTCCCAGAAGCTTTCTTT. It specifies CAISERLPEAFF.

The chain joins TRBV6-1 to TRBJ2-7; TRBD1 might be the D (6 bases). The CDR3 loop spans 13 amino acids. Germline values: CDR1 MNHNS, CDR2 SASEGT. V gave up 7 bases and J gave up 6 bases, with 16 bases separating them. The CDR3 region has the DNA TGTGCCAGCACCTCTCTGGGGACAACCGAGCAGTACTTC. The encoded protein is CASTSLGTTEQYF.